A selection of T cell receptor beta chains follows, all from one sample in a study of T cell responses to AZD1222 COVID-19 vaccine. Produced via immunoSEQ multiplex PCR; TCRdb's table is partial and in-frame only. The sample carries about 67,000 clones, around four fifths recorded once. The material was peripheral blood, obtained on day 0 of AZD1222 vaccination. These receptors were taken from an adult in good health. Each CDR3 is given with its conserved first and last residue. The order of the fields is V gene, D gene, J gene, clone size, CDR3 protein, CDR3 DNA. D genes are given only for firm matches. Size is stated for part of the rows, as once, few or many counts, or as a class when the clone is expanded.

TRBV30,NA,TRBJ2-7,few,CAWSVGGHAAYEQYF,TGTGCCTGGAGTGTAGGGGGGCACGCCGCCTACGAGCAGTACTTC
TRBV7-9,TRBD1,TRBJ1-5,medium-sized,CASSTDREAQPQHF,TGTGCCAGCAGCACAGACAGGGAGGCTCAGCCCCAGCATTTT
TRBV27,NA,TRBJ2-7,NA,CASSPPWRGGIYEQYF,TGTGCCAGCAGTCCCCCGTGGAGGGGTGGGATTTACGAGCAGTACTTC
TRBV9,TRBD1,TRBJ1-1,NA,CASSVGQGNTEAFF,TGTGCCAGCAGCGTGGGACAGGGGAACACTGAAGCTTTCTTT
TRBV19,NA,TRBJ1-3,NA,CASSIYLSSGNTIYF,TGTGCCAGTAGTATTTACCTGAGCTCTGGAAACACCATATATTTT
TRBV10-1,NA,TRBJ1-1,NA,CASSVGVNTEAFF,TGCGCCAGCAGTGTGGGGGTGAACACTGAAGCTTTCTTT
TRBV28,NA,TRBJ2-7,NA,CASSLSGPYEQYF,TGTGCCAGCAGTTTAAGCGGTCCCTACGAGCAGTACTTC
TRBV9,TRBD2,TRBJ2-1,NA,CASSPEGLADYNEQFF,TGTGCCAGCAGCCCGGAGGGACTAGCGGATTACAATGAGCAGTTCTTC
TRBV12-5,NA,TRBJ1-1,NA,CASGGNTEAFF,TGTGCTAGTGGTGGGAACACTGAAGCTTTCTTT
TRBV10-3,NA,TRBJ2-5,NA,CAISESWREEETQYF,TGTGCCATCAGTGAGTCCTGGAGGGAAGAAGAGACCCAGTACTTC